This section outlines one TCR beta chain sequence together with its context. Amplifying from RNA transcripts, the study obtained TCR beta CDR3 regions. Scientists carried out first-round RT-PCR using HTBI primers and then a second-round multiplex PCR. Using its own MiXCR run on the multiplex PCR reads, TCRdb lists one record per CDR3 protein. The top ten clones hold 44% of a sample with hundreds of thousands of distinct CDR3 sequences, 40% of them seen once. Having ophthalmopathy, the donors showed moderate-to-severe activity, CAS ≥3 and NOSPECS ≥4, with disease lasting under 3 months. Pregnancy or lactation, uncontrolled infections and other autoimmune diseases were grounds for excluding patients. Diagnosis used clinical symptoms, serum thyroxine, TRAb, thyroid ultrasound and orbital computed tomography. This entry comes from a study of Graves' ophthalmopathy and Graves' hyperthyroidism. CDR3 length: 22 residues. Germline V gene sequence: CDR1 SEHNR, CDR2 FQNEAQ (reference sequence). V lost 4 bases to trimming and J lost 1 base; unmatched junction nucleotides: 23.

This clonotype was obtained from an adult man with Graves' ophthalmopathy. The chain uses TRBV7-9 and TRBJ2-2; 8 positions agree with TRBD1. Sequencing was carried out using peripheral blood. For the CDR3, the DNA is TGTGCCAGCAGCTCACTAGCTGTCCTCCCCACACCGGGACAGGAGAACACCGGGGAGCTGTTTTTT. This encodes CASSSLAVLPTPGQENTGELFF.